A selection of T cell receptor beta chains follows, all from one sample in a study of blood T cell repertoires in COVID-19. Here immunoSEQ multiplex PCR was the method, and the copy in TCRdb shows in-frame clones only, minus some. The table shows 100,000 to 130,000 clones, with about 80% occurring only once. The specimen was peripheral blood. These receptor sequences come from a woman between 65 and 79 years old with acute or convalescent COVID-19. CDR3s include the opening cysteine and the closing phenylalanine or tryptophan. Each record gives: V gene, D gene, J gene, clone size, CDR3 DNA, CDR3 protein. The D gene is left open where the match is weak. Size values are once, few and many counts, or a class for expanded clones, and some rows have none.

V gene: TRBV28; D gene: .; J gene: TRBJ2-7; clone size: .; CDR3 DNA: TGTGCCAGCAGTCCACAGGGTCTTTCTTCCTACGAGCAGTACTTC; CDR3 protein: CASSPQGLSSYEQYF
V gene: TRBV19; D gene: .; J gene: TRBJ2-1; clone size: .; CDR3 DNA: TGTGCCAGTGAGGGGACTTTTCGACTTTTCTTC; CDR3 protein: CASEGTFRLFF
V gene: TRBV30; D gene: .; J gene: TRBJ2-7; clone size: .; CDR3 DNA: TGTGCCTGGAGGGACTGGTCCTACGAGCAGTACTTC; CDR3 protein: CAWRDWSYEQYF
V gene: TRBV5-5; D gene: .; J gene: TRBJ2-5; clone size: .; CDR3 DNA: TGTGCCAGCAGCACCCCCAGCGGACAAGAGACCCAGTACTTC; CDR3 protein: CASSTPSGQETQYF
V gene: TRBV7-8; D gene: TRBD2; J gene: TRBJ2-1; clone size: once; CDR3 DNA: TGTGCCAGCAGCCATCCAGTGACTAGCGGGGGGGCTAAGGACCAGCGCTCCTACAATGAGCAGTTCTTC; CDR3 protein: CASSHPVTSGGAKDQRSYNEQFF
V gene: TRBV19; D gene: TRBD2; J gene: TRBJ2-7; clone size: .; CDR3 DNA: TGTGCCAGTAGTCCTAGCGGAAGGGAGCAGTACTTC; CDR3 protein: CASSPSGREQYF
V gene: TRBV4-2; D gene: TRBD1; J gene: TRBJ1-6; clone size: once; CDR3 DNA: TGTGCCAGCAGCCAGCAGACAGGGGGGTATAATTCACCCCTCCACTTT; CDR3 protein: CASSQQTGGYNSPLHF
V gene: TRBV6-5; D gene: .; J gene: TRBJ1-1; clone size: .; CDR3 DNA: TGTGCCAGCAGCAGCCGGGTGAACACTGAAGCTTTCTTT; CDR3 protein: CASSSRVNTEAFF
V gene: TRBV29-1; D gene: TRBD2; J gene: TRBJ2-1; clone size: once; CDR3 DNA: TGCAGCGTGGGGGGGACCCTCGAAGCCCCCAATGAGCAGTTCTTC; CDR3 protein: CSVGGTLEAPNEQFF
V gene: TRBV27; D gene: TRBD1; J gene: TRBJ2-5; clone size: .; CDR3 DNA: TGTGCCAGCAGTAGGGGGGACAGGGTTGGAGAGACCCAGTACTTC; CDR3 protein: CASSRGDRVGETQYF
V gene: TRBV21-1; D gene: .; J gene: TRBJ1-5; clone size: .; CDR3 DNA: TGTGCCAGGGGTGGAGGAAATCAGCCCCAGCATTTT; CDR3 protein: CARGGGNQPQHF
V gene: TRBV9; D gene: .; J gene: TRBJ2-7; clone size: .; CDR3 DNA: TGTGCCAGCAGCGTAGCTTATCGCCCCGGGGGTTACTCCTACGAGCAGTACTTC; CDR3 protein: CASSVAYRPGGYSYEQYF
V gene: TRBV5-1; D gene: .; J gene: TRBJ1-1; clone size: .; CDR3 DNA: TGCGCCAGCATGTGGGGGGGCAGCGCCACTGAAGCTTTCTTT; CDR3 protein: CASMWGGSATEAFF
V gene: TRBV6-5; D gene: .; J gene: TRBJ1-2; clone size: few; CDR3 DNA: TGTGCCAGCAGTTACTCGTCAGGGAACGGCTACACCTTC; CDR3 protein: CASSYSSGNGYTF
V gene: TRBV21-1; D gene: .; J gene: TRBJ1-5; clone size: .; CDR3 DNA: TGTCCCGGCCAGGGGGCGGGTCAGCCCCAGCATTTT; CDR3 protein: CPGQGAGQPQHF
V gene: TRBV7-9; D gene: TRBD1; J gene: TRBJ1-5; clone size: .; CDR3 DNA: TGTGCCAGCAGCCGGACAGGGGGGAATCAGCCCCAGCATTTT; CDR3 protein: CASSRTGGNQPQHF
V gene: TRBV5-1; D gene: TRBD1; J gene: TRBJ1-2; clone size: .; CDR3 DNA: TGCGCCAGCAGCCAGAGTCCAATCGGACAGGGAGATGGCTACACCTTC; CDR3 protein: CASSQSPIGQGDGYTF
V gene: TRBV11-3; D gene: .; J gene: TRBJ2-6; clone size: .; CDR3 DNA: TGTGCCAGCAGCTTAGTGGCCCCCTCTGGGGCCAACGTCCTGACTTTC; CDR3 protein: CASSLVAPSGANVLTF
V gene: TRBV6-1; D gene: TRBD1; J gene: TRBJ2-4; clone size: .; CDR3 DNA: TGTGCCAGCAGTGACAACCCGGGACAGCTTAGAAACATTCAGTACTTC; CDR3 protein: CASSDNPGQLRNIQYF
V gene: TRBV4-3; D gene: TRBD2; J gene: TRBJ2-1; clone size: .; CDR3 DNA: TGCGCCAGCAGCCGGGAGGGGAAGTACAATGAGCAGTTCTTC; CDR3 protein: CASSREGKYNEQFF
V gene: TRBV25-1; D gene: .; J gene: TRBJ2-3; clone size: .; CDR3 DNA: TGTGCCAGCAGTGAGCGCGGGGGCCAAGATACGCAGTATTTT; CDR3 protein: CASSERGGQDTQYF
V gene: TRBV6-5; D gene: .; J gene: TRBJ1-2; clone size: .; CDR3 DNA: TGTGCCAGCAGAGGGGGGGAAGGAGGCTATGGCTACACCTTC; CDR3 protein: CASRGGEGGYGYTF
V gene: TRBV7-9; D gene: .; J gene: TRBJ2-3; clone size: .; CDR3 DNA: TGTGCCAGCAGCCCCTCACCGGGCGGGGATACGCAGTATTTT; CDR3 protein: CASSPSPGGDTQYF
V gene: TRBV4-2; D gene: .; J gene: TRBJ2-1; clone size: .; CDR3 DNA: TGTGCCAGCAGCGGACCGGGACTGGAGCCTTACAATGAGCAGTTCTTC; CDR3 protein: CASSGPGLEPYNEQFF